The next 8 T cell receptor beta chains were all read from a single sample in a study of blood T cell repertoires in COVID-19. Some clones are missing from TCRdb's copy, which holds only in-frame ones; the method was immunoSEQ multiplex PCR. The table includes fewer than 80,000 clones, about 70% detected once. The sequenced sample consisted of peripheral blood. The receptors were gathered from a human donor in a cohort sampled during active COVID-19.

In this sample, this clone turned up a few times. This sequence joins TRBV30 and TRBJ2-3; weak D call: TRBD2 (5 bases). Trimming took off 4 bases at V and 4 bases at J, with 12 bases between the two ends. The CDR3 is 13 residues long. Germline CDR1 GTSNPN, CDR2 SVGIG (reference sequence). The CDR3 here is CAWTGRGADTQYF. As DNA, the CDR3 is TGTGCCTGGACCGGACGGGGAGCAGATACGCAGTATTTT.

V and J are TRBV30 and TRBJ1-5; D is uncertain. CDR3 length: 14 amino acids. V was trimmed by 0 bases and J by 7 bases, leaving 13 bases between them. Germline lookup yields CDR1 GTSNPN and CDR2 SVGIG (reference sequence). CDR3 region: CAWSVQLREQPQHF. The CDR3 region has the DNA TGTGCCTGGAGTGTACAATTAAGGGAGCAGCCCCAGCATTTT.

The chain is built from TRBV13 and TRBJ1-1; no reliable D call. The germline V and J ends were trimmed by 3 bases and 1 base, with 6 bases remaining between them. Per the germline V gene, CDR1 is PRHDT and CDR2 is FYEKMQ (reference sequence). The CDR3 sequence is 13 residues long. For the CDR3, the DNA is TGTGCCAGCAGCTTGGGCCAGAACACTGAAGCTTTCTTT. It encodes CASSLGQNTEAFF.

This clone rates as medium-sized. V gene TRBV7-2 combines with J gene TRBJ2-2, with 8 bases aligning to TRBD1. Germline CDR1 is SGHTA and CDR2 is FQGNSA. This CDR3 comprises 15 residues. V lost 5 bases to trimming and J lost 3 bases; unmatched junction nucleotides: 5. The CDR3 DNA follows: TGTGCCAGCAGCGCGACAGGGGCGGACACCGGGGAGCTGTTTTTT. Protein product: CASSATGADTGELFF.

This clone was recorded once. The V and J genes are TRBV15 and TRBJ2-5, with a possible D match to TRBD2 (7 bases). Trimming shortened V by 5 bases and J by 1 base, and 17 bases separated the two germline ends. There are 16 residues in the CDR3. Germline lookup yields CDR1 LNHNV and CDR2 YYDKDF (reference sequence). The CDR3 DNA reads TGTGCCACCAGCCGAGCGGGACACCCTGTCCAAGAGACCCAGTACTTC. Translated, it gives CATSRAGHPVQETQYF.

The CDR3: CASTPGQGGKKAFF. In DNA, the CDR3 is TGTGCCAGCACTCCGGGGCAGGGAGGGAAAAAAGCTTTCTTT. The V gene is TRBV28, the J gene TRBJ1-1; maybe TRBD1 (5 bases). The germline V and J ends were trimmed by 7 bases and 9 bases, with 21 bases remaining between them. The CDR3 covers 14 residues. The germline V gene encodes CDR1 MDHEN and CDR2 SYDVKM.

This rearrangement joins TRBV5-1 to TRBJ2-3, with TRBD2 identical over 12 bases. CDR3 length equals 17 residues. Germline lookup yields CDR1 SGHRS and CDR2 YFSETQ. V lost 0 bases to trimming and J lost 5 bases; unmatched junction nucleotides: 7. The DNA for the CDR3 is TGCGCCAGCAGCTTGGTTTCTAGCGGGGGGGCCCTAGATACGCAGTATTTT. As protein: CASSLVSSGGALDTQYF.

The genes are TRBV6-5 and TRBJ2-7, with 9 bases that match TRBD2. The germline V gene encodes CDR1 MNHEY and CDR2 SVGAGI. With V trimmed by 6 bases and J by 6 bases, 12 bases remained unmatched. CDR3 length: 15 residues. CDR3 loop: CASSDVLAGMSEQYF. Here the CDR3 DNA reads TGTGCCAGCAGCGATGTTCTAGCGGGGATGAGCGAGCAGTACTTC.